A selection of T cell receptor beta chains follows, all from one sample in a study of a mutant IDH1 vaccine in newly diagnosed glioma. Produced via immunoSEQ multiplex PCR; TCRdb's table is partial and in-frame only. The sample shows tens of thousands of clones, around 81% of them seen only once. These TCRs are of unknown antigen specificity. The material sequenced was PBMCs, taken from a glioma patient whose treatment included an IDH1 peptide vaccine. The receptors stem from a woman in her forties with glioma. Some clones in this sample may be carry-over from other donors' samples. The CDR3 runs from the conserved cysteine through the conserved F or W. Each record gives: clone size, D gene, J gene, V gene, CDR3 DNA, CDR3 protein. A D gene is named only where the DNA matches it firmly. Clone size appears in some rows only: once, few, many, or a class for an expanded clone.

- TRBD2 TRBJ2-1 TRBV6-4 TGTGCCAGCAGTGACTCGAGCGGGAGCCACAATGAGCAGTTCTTC CASSDSSGSHNEQFF
- - TRBJ2-1 TRBV4-1 TGCGCCAGCAGCCCGAATCTGGGGGCCAATGAGCAGTTCTTC CASSPNLGANEQFF
- - TRBJ2-6 TRBV9 TGTGCCAGCAACAAAGGGGGGGCCAACGTCCTGACTTTC CASNKGGANVLTF
- - TRBJ1-2 TRBV4-1 TGCGCCAGCAGCCAAAAAGGGGCTAACTATGGCTACACCTTC CASSQKGANYGYTF
- - TRBJ2-7 TRBV7-9 TGTGCCAGCAGCTTCGGGGACGGATACTACGAGCAGTACTTC CASSFGDGYYEQYF
- - TRBJ2-5 TRBV29-1 TGCAGCGCCGCGAGAATTTTCCCTACCCAAGAGACCCAGTACTTC CSAARIFPTQETQYF
once - TRBJ1-2 TRBV30 TGTGCCTGGAGTGCCCGGGGGGGCGGGGGCTACACCTTC CAWSARGGGGYTF
few - TRBJ2-2 TRBV21-1 TGTGCCACGAGGGGGGGTTGGACCGGGGAGCTGTTTTTT CATRGGWTGELFF
few - TRBJ1-5 TRBV25-1 TGTGCCAGCAGTGAAACAGGGATCGCTCAGCCCCAGCATTTT CASSETGIAQPQHF
- - TRBJ1-1 TRBV5-4 TGTGCCAGCAGCTTGGAAACACGGAACACTGAAGCTTTCTTT CASSLETRNTEAFF
- - TRBJ2-1 TRBV2 TGTGCCAGCAGCCTGGACACGACCCACAATGAGCAGTTCTTC CASSLDTTHNEQFF
- - TRBJ1-2 TRBV5-5 TGTGCCAGCAGCTTGGGGGAAGACTATGGCTACACCTTC CASSLGEDYGYTF
- - TRBJ2-7 TRBV6-1 TGTGCCAGCAGTGAAGCGGGGCCCGTCCCCAGGAGCGAGCAGTACTTC CASSEAGPVPRSEQYF
- - TRBJ1-3 TRBV7-6 TGTGCCAGCACCCTATCCCTCCGGGGGGCAGGGGGAAACACCATATATTTT CASTLSLRGAGGNTIYF
- - TRBJ1-2 TRBV28 TGTGCCAGCAGTTATCCCGGGCTGCCCTATGGCTACACCTTC CASSYPGLPYGYTF
- - TRBJ2-7 TRBV7-8 TGTGCCAGCAGCTCTACGGGCGAGCAGTACTTC CASSSTGEQYF
- TRBD2 TRBJ2-7 TRBV4-1 TGCGCCAGCAGCCAAACAACTACTAGCGGGAGCTCCTACGAGCAGTACTTC CASSQTTTSGSSYEQYF
- - TRBJ1-1 TRBV29-1 TGCAGCGTTGGTAAAAAGGGGAAGGGGAACACTGAAGCTTTCTTT CSVGKKGKGNTEAFF
- TRBD1 TRBJ2-6 TRBV18 TGTGCCAGCTCACTCCGGGACAGGGTGGATACTGGGGCCAACGTCCTGACTTTC CASSLRDRVDTGANVLTF
few - TRBJ1-2 TRBV7-9 TGTGCCAGCAGCTCCCTAGCGGGGTTCTATGGCTACACCTTC CASSSLAGFYGYTF
- - TRBJ1-6 TRBV4-1 TGCGCCAGCAGCCAAGATGGTAATTCACCCCTCCACTTT CASSQDGNSPLHF
- TRBD1 TRBJ1-4 TRBV7-9 TGTGCCAGCAGCCCGTGGACAGGGGACGACGAAAAACTGTTTTTT CASSPWTGDDEKLFF
- - TRBJ2-5 TRBV27 TGTGCCAGCGGGACTGGGGCCCAGTACTTC CASGTGAQYF
few TRBD2 TRBJ2-1 TRBV27 TGTGCCAGCAGTTACAGCGGGAGGCCCTATGAGCAGTTCTTC CASSYSGRPYEQFF
once TRBD1 TRBJ1-6 TRBV27 TGTGCCAGCAGTCGTACAGGGGATAATTCACCCCTCCACTTT CASSRTGDNSPLHF
- TRBD1 TRBJ1-5 TRBV4-1 TGCGCCAGCAGCCAAGAAGGGGGGGGGCAGGGGGCCCTCCAGCCCCAGCATTTT CASSQEGGGQGALQPQHF
- TRBD1 TRBJ1-2 TRBV2 TGTGCCAGGAGAGGGGACAGGAATGTCTATGGCTACACCTTC CARRGDRNVYGYTF
- - TRBJ1-1 TRBV29-1 TGCAGCGTTGCGGGGGGGCACCCGGGCACTGAAGCTTTCTTT CSVAGGHPGTEAFF
- - TRBJ1-3 TRBV7-9 TGTGCCAGCAGCTTACGCCCGTCGGCAGTCCGAAACACCATATATTTT CASSLRPSAVRNTIYF
- TRBD2 TRBJ2-2 TRBV9 TGTGCCAGCAGCCCCCGGGCTAGCGGGTCCACCGGGGAGCTGTTTTTT CASSPRASGSTGELFF
- - TRBJ2-1 TRBV7-2 TGTGCCAGCAGTTCCCTAGCGCCGAATGAGCAGTTCTTC CASSSLAPNEQFF
- - TRBJ2-3 TRBV5-3 TGTGCCAGAAGCTTAATATTAGCGCAAGATACGCAGTATTTT CARSLILAQDTQYF
- TRBD2 TRBJ2-6 TRBV4-1 TGCGCCAGCAGCCGCGGAACCATAGCGGGGGGTTCCTCTGGGGCCAACGTCCTGACTTTC CASSRGTIAGGSSGANVLTF
- TRBD1 TRBJ2-7 TRBV9 TGTGCCAGCAGCGTAAGACAGGGGGACTTGTACGAGCAGTACTTC CASSVRQGDLYEQYF
- - TRBJ1-5 TRBV19 TGTGCCAGTAGTCCCCGAGGGGGGTGGATGAGCAATCAGCCCCAGCATTTT CASSPRGGWMSNQPQHF
few - TRBJ2-5 TRBV30 TGTGCCTGGAGGGGGGTTGGTGAGACCCAGTACTTC CAWRGVGETQYF
- - TRBJ1-2 TRBV2 TGTGCCAGCAGTGGTCGCAGGGACTATGGCTACACCTTC CASSGRRDYGYTF
- - TRBJ1-1 TRBV28 TGTGCCAGCAGTTTACGTAGGGAGGCTGAAGCTTTCTTT CASSLRREAEAFF
- - TRBJ1-3 TRBV5-8 TGTGCCAGCAGCTTGATGCGGGAGTCGTACACCATATATTTT CASSLMRESYTIYF
- - TRBJ1-2 TRBV18 TGTGCCAGCTCACCCAACCCCGCAGATGGCTACACCTTC CASSPNPADGYTF
- TRBD1 TRBJ1-1 TRBV6-5 TGTGCCAGCAGCCGGGGACAGTACACTGAAGCTTTCTTT CASSRGQYTEAFF
- TRBD2 TRBJ2-7 TRBV5-8 TGTGCCAGCAGCTTGGCATGGACTAGCGGGGCCAGCTCCTACGAGCAGTACTTC CASSLAWTSGASSYEQYF
once - TRBJ2-5 TRBV5-4 TGTGCCAGCAGTCCTTTCACCGGTGGGCAAGAGACCCAGTACTTC CASSPFTGGQETQYF
once - TRBJ1-2 TRBV7-6 TGTGCCAGCAGTCCTAAGATCGCCCAGGGAGGCTACACCTTC CASSPKIAQGGYTF
- TRBD1 TRBJ1-5 TRBV15 TGTGCCACCAGCAGATTCCAGGGGGCTCTCCAGCCCCAGCATTTT CATSRFQGALQPQHF
- TRBD1 TRBJ1-1 TRBV25-1 TGTGCCAGCAGTTCAGGGGGCACTGAAGCTTTCTTT CASSSGGTEAFF
once - TRBJ2-3 TRBV7-9 TGTGCCAGCAGCCGCAGGCCACTCTCTAGCACAGATACGCAGTATTTT CASSRRPLSSTDTQYF
- - TRBJ2-5 TRBV7-9 TGTGCCAGCAGCTTTCGACGACAGGACTCCCAAGAGACCCAGTACTTC CASSFRRQDSQETQYF
- - TRBJ2-7 TRBV7-2 TGTGCCAGCAGCTTAGGGAATACCTACGAGCAGTACTTC CASSLGNTYEQYF
- - TRBJ1-2 TRBV7-8 TGTGCCAGCAGCTCCGCCCAGGAAACCCATGGCTACACCTTC CASSSAQETHGYTF
- - TRBJ1-2 TRBV19 TGTGCCATCCGGGACAAGGTGAACTATGGCTACACCTTC CAIRDKVNYGYTF
- - TRBJ2-7 TRBV7-2 TGTGCCAGCAGCTTACGGCAGGGCCCCTCCTACGAGCAGTACTTC CASSLRQGPSYEQYF
- - TRBJ2-1 TRBV7-9 TGTGCCAGCAGCTTACCGTTAAGAGGTCCAAGGATCGAAAATGAGCAGTTCTTC CASSLPLRGPRIENEQFF
- - TRBJ2-1 TRBV19 TGTGCCAGTAGTATAGAGTGGCGGGGAGCGAGTGTCAATGAGCAGTTCTTC CASSIEWRGASVNEQFF
- - TRBJ1-1 TRBV19 TGTGCCAGTAGTCTGGGGGGAGACACTGAAGCTTTCTTT CASSLGGDTEAFF